This T cell receptor (beta chain) originates from a study of T cells in Graves' hyperthyroidism and ophthalmopathy. Note on this clonotype: What it recognizes is unknown. A much larger clone differs from this one at a single base, so this may be a read error.

There are 12 residues in the CDR3. The germline V gene encodes CDR1 MDHEN and CDR2 SYDVKM. The authors took PBMCs from roughly 9.3 ml fresh peripheral blood. Study observations and caveats: Ophthalmopathy cases were set apart from stable hyperthyroidism by a 13 V-J model. Model-based prediction identified ophthalmopathy a median around 6.5 months prior to its onset. Also found in blood were most expanded thyroid clonotypes above 0.001.

TCR beta CDR3 regions were amplified from RNA. A set of HTBI primers served as the primers for a first-round RT-PCR of the TCR CDR3. TCRdb called the multiplex PCR reads again in MiXCR, with one record for every CDR3 protein. This table has some 490,000 distinct CDR3 sequences, around 15% appearing once. Sequenced: blood. This chain connects TRBV28 to TRBJ2-7; D is ambiguous. The sequence came from a woman aged 25-40 years with Graves' ophthalmopathy. CDR3 sequence reads: CASSLPAYERYF. As DNA, the CDR3 is TGTGCCAGCAGTTTACCAGCCTACGAGCGGTACTTC.